The rows below give T cell receptor beta chains drawn from one sample of a study of T cells in Graves' hyperthyroidism and ophthalmopathy. TCRdb recomputed calls from the multiplex PCR reads with MiXCR, one row per CDR3 protein. The sample has 600,000 to 700,000 distinct CDR3 sequences, roughly 14% seen once. The sample consisted of blood. These TCRs come from a woman in her forties with Graves' ophthalmopathy. The CDR3 runs from the conserved cysteine through the conserved F or W. The order of the fields is clone size, J gene, V gene, D gene, CDR3 DNA, CDR3 protein. The D gene is left open where the match is weak. Size is omitted from some rows. Given values are once, few, many or a class for expanded clones.

clone_size: many
j_call: TRBJ1-1
v_call: TRBV20-1
d_call: NA
cdr3_nt: TGCAGTGCTAGAGATCTGGGACGGGTGGCTTTCTTT
cdr3_aa: CSARDLGRVAFF

clone_size: NA
j_call: TRBJ2-5
v_call: TRBV6-5
d_call: NA
cdr3_nt: TGTGCCAACAGCTACCGGGGTAGGGAGACCCAGTACTTC
cdr3_aa: CANSYRGRETQYF

clone_size: many
j_call: TRBJ2-2
v_call: TRBV6-1
d_call: NA
cdr3_nt: TGTGCCAGCACGAGCCGATCCGGGGAGCTGTTTTTT
cdr3_aa: CASTSRSGELFF

clone_size: many
j_call: TRBJ2-2
v_call: TRBV6-5
d_call: NA
cdr3_nt: TGTGCCAGCAGTTCATTCGGCGGGGAGCTGTTTTTT
cdr3_aa: CASSSFGGELFF

clone_size: many
j_call: TRBJ2-5
v_call: TRBV4-1
d_call: NA
cdr3_nt: TGCGCCAGCAGCCTGACGCTGGGAGAGACCCAGTACTTC
cdr3_aa: CASSLTLGETQYF

clone_size: many
j_call: TRBJ1-6
v_call: TRBV20-1
d_call: NA
cdr3_nt: TGCAGTGCTAGGGGTTGGGGTTCTTTGGGGAGTTCACCCCTCCACTTT
cdr3_aa: CSARGWGSLGSSPLHF

clone_size: many
j_call: TRBJ2-7
v_call: TRBV24-1
d_call: TRBD1
cdr3_nt: TGTGCCACCAGTGATCCACGACAGGGGACGCACTCCGAGCAGTACTTC
cdr3_aa: CATSDPRQGTHSEQYF

clone_size: many
j_call: TRBJ2-7
v_call: TRBV6-2/TRBV6-3
d_call: NA
cdr3_nt: TGTGCCAGCAGCCCGATAGGGGACTACGAGCAGTACTTC
cdr3_aa: CASSPIGDYEQYF

clone_size: many
j_call: TRBJ2-7
v_call: TRBV19
d_call: TRBD2
cdr3_nt: TGTGCCACACGAGGGGTTCTAGCGGGAGGCGAGCAGTACTTC
cdr3_aa: CATRGVLAGGEQYF

clone_size: many
j_call: TRBJ2-7
v_call: TRBV11-1
d_call: NA
cdr3_nt: TGTGCCAGCAGCTTAGGGGGGGGCGTACCTAACGACGAGCAGTACTTC
cdr3_aa: CASSLGGGVPNDEQYF

clone_size: few
j_call: TRBJ2-7
v_call: TRBV11-2
d_call: NA
cdr3_nt: TGTGCCAGCAGCTTTATTGAGGGCTACGAGCAGTACTTC
cdr3_aa: CASSFIEGYEQYF

clone_size: NA
j_call: TRBJ1-1
v_call: TRBV11-2
d_call: NA
cdr3_nt: TGTGCCAGCAGCTTAGAAATCGAGGGGGCTGAAGCTTTCTTT
cdr3_aa: CASSLEIEGAEAFF

clone_size: many
j_call: TRBJ2-5
v_call: TRBV6-1
d_call: NA
cdr3_nt: TGTGCCAGCAGTGAAGCGCTAGGGACAAGACCGAGTGAGACCCAGTACTTC
cdr3_aa: CASSEALGTRPSETQYF

clone_size: many
j_call: TRBJ2-7
v_call: TRBV11-2
d_call: NA
cdr3_nt: TGTGCCAGCAGCTTAGGGGCAGGGTTCTCCTACGAGCAGTACTTC
cdr3_aa: CASSLGAGFSYEQYF

clone_size: many
j_call: TRBJ2-7
v_call: TRBV2
d_call: NA
cdr3_nt: TGTGCCAGCAGTGTAGTCCTGACGCTGAACGAGCAGTACTTC
cdr3_aa: CASSVVLTLNEQYF

clone_size: NA
j_call: TRBJ2-5
v_call: TRBV15
d_call: NA
cdr3_nt: TGTGCCACCAGCAGAGGAGCCGGGGGAGAGACCCAGTACTTC
cdr3_aa: CATSRGAGGETQYF

clone_size: many
j_call: TRBJ2-7
v_call: TRBV7-3
d_call: NA
cdr3_nt: TGTGCCAGCAGCTTAAACGGCGGGGGCACCTACGAGCAGTACTTC
cdr3_aa: CASSLNGGGTYEQYF

clone_size: many
j_call: TRBJ2-7
v_call: TRBV27
d_call: TRBD2
cdr3_nt: TGTGCCAGCAGTCAGGGGACTAGCGGGAGGTTTCCCTACGAGCAGTACTTC
cdr3_aa: CASSQGTSGRFPYEQYF

clone_size: many
j_call: TRBJ2-7
v_call: TRBV14
d_call: NA
cdr3_nt: TGTGCCAGCAGCCAAGATCTGAGGGTTTCCTACGAGCAGTACTTC
cdr3_aa: CASSQDLRVSYEQYF

clone_size: many
j_call: TRBJ1-1
v_call: TRBV2
d_call: NA
cdr3_nt: TGTGCCAGCAGTGAAGACCTTAGGGAATCGGAAGCTTTCTTT
cdr3_aa: CASSEDLRESEAFF

clone_size: many
j_call: TRBJ2-7
v_call: TRBV18
d_call: NA
cdr3_nt: TGTGCCAGCTCAAGCGGAAACGAAGGCTACGAGCAGTACTTC
cdr3_aa: CASSSGNEGYEQYF

clone_size: many
j_call: TRBJ2-5
v_call: TRBV20-1
d_call: TRBD1
cdr3_nt: TGCAGTGCTGAGACAGGGGTAGGGGAGACCCAGTACTTC
cdr3_aa: CSAETGVGETQYF

clone_size: few
j_call: TRBJ2-3
v_call: TRBV7-3
d_call: TRBD1
cdr3_nt: TGTGCCAGCAGCGCTTCCGGGACAGGGTACATAGATGCGCAGTATTTT
cdr3_aa: CASSASGTGYIDAQYF

clone_size: many
j_call: TRBJ2-6
v_call: TRBV6-2/TRBV6-3
d_call: TRBD1
cdr3_nt: TGTGCCAGCAGTTACTTGGGGACAGGGGGCTCTGGGGCCAACGTCCTGACTTTC
cdr3_aa: CASSYLGTGGSGANVLTF

clone_size: few
j_call: TRBJ2-5
v_call: TRBV20-1
d_call: NA
cdr3_nt: TGCAGTGCTAGAGATTTAGAGACCCAGTACTTC
cdr3_aa: CSARDLETQYF

clone_size: many
j_call: TRBJ2-7
v_call: TRBV30
d_call: NA
cdr3_nt: TGTGCCTGGAGTCTGGAATACGAGCAGTACTTC
cdr3_aa: CAWSLEYEQYF

clone_size: many
j_call: TRBJ1-3
v_call: TRBV6-1
d_call: NA
cdr3_nt: TGTGCCAGCAGTCCCCTAGCGAGCTCTGGAAACACCATATATTTT
cdr3_aa: CASSPLASSGNTIYF

clone_size: NA
j_call: TRBJ2-2
v_call: TRBV29-1
d_call: NA
cdr3_nt: TGCAGCGTTGCATGGCAGGGAAACACCGGGGAGCTGTTTTTT
cdr3_aa: CSVAWQGNTGELFF

clone_size: many
j_call: TRBJ2-7
v_call: TRBV7-2
d_call: NA
cdr3_nt: TGTGCCAGCAGCTTAGCGATTGGCAGCACCTACGAGCAGTACTTC
cdr3_aa: CASSLAIGSTYEQYF

clone_size: once
j_call: TRBJ2-2
v_call: TRBV27
d_call: NA
cdr3_nt: TGTGCCAGCAGTTCCAAGGACTATTACACCGGGGAGCTGTTTTTT
cdr3_aa: CASSSKDYYTGELFF

clone_size: NA
j_call: TRBJ2-5
v_call: TRBV29-1
d_call: NA
cdr3_nt: TGCAGCGTTGTCATACCCCAAGAGACCCAGTACTTC
cdr3_aa: CSVVIPQETQYF

clone_size: NA
j_call: TRBJ2-2
v_call: TRBV5-5
d_call: NA
cdr3_nt: TGTGCCAGCAGCTTGGTGGGGCGACGGAACACCGGGGAGCTGTTTTTT
cdr3_aa: CASSLVGRRNTGELFF

clone_size: few
j_call: TRBJ1-1
v_call: TRBV4-2
d_call: TRBD1
cdr3_nt: TGTGCCAGCAGCCCACAGGGGAGGTTGAGCACTGAAGCTTTCTTT
cdr3_aa: CASSPQGRLSTEAFF

clone_size: many
j_call: TRBJ2-7
v_call: TRBV12-3/TRBV12-4
d_call: TRBD2
cdr3_nt: TGTGCCAGCAGTTTAACTAGCGGGAGAAACGAGCAGTACTTC
cdr3_aa: CASSLTSGRNEQYF

clone_size: few
j_call: TRBJ2-2
v_call: TRBV4-1
d_call: TRBD2
cdr3_nt: TGCGCCAGCAGCGATGGGACTAGAATCGGGGAGCTGTTTTTT
cdr3_aa: CASSDGTRIGELFF

clone_size: NA
j_call: TRBJ2-7
v_call: TRBV7-2
d_call: NA
cdr3_nt: TGTGCCAGCAGCTTAGCATTTTCGGGGTCCGAGCAGTACTTC
cdr3_aa: CASSLAFSGSEQYF

clone_size: many
j_call: TRBJ2-7
v_call: TRBV27
d_call: TRBD1
cdr3_nt: TGTGCCAGCAGCCGCCGGGACAGGGTCTACGAGCAGTACTTC
cdr3_aa: CASSRRDRVYEQYF

clone_size: NA
j_call: TRBJ2-1
v_call: TRBV11-2
d_call: NA
cdr3_nt: TGTGCCAGCAGCTTAAACAGGTACAATGAGCAGTTCTTC
cdr3_aa: CASSLNRYNEQFF